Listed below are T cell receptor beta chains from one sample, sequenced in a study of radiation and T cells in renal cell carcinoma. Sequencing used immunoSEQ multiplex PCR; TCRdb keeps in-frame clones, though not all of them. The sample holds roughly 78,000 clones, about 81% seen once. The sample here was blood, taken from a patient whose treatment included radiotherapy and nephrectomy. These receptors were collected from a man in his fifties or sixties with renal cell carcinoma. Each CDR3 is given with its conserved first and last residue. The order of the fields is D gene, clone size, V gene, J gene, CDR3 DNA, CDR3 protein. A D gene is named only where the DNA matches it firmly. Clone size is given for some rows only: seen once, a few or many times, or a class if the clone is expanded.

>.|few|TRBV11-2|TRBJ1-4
TGTGCCAGCAGCTTAGTTGGGAGAGGGGGTGAAAAACTGTTTTTT
CASSLVGRGGEKLFF
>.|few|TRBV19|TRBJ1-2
TGTGCCAGTAGTATACCAACTAACTATGGCTACACCTTC
CASSIPTNYGYTF
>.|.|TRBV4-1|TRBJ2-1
TGCGCCAGCAGCCAAGATTTTGCCGGAAGCTCCTACAATGAGCAGTTCTTC
CASSQDFAGSSYNEQFF
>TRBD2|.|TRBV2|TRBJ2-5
TGTGCCAGCAGTACGACTAGCAGGCGAGAGACCCAGTACTTC
CASSTTSRRETQYF
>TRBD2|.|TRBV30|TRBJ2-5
TGTGCCCGAGCGGGAGCGGGAGAGACCCAGTACTTC
CARAGAGETQYF
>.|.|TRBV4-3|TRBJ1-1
TGCGCCAGCAGCCAAGTTCTGGGGGGCAACACTGAAGCTTTCTTT
CASSQVLGGNTEAFF
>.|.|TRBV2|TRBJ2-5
TGTGCCAGCAGAGCCGGTCCCGGACGAGAGACCCAGTACTTC
CASRAGPGRETQYF
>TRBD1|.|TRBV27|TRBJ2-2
TGTGCCAGCAGTTTATCGGACAGGGGTCCCACCGGGGAGCTGTTTTTT
CASSLSDRGPTGELFF
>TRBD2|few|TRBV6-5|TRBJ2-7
TGTGCCAGCAGCCCTAGCGGGAGGGCCTTCCGCGAGCAGTACTTC
CASSPSGRAFREQYF
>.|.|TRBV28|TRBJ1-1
TGTGCCAGCAGTTTTGGGGACCGCCCAGGCCGTCAAGCTTTCTTT
CASSFGDRPGRQAFF
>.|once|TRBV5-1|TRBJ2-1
TGCGCCAGCAGCTCCGACAGCTCCTACAATGAGCAGTTCTTC
CASSSDSSYNEQFF
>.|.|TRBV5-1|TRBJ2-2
TGCGCCAGCAGCTTGTGGGGGAGCGGAAACCCGAACACCGGGGAGCTGTTTTTT
CASSLWGSGNPNTGELFF
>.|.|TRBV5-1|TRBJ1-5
TGCGCCAGCAGCTTGGCTCAGGGGCAACAGCCCCAGCATTTT
CASSLAQGQQPQHF
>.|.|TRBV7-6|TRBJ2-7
TGTGCCAGCAGCTTAGGCACAGGCGGTAGAGGAGAGCAGTACTTC
CASSLGTGGRGEQYF
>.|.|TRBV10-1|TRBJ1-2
TGCGCCAGCAGTCCGGAGCCGTACTATGGCTACACCTTC
CASSPEPYYGYTF
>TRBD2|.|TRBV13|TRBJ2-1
TGTGCCAGCAGCCACCGACTAGCGGGAGCTTACAATGAGCAGTTCTTC
CASSHRLAGAYNEQFF
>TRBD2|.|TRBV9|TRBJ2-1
TGTGCCAGCAGCGTAGAGCGGGAGGGCCAGTTCTTC
CASSVEREGQFF
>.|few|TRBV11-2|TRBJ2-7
TGTGCCAGCAGCTTAGAGGTCAGCGGGTTCTACGAGCAGTACTTC
CASSLEVSGFYEQYF
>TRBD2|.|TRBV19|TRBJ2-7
TGTGCCAGTAGTATTCGGATAGCGGGAGACTACGAGCAGTACTTC
CASSIRIAGDYEQYF
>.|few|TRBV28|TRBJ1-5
TGTGCCAGCACGGGGCTTGGACTGATGGTACAGCCCCAGCATTTT
CASTGLGLMVQPQHF
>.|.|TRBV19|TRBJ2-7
TGTGCCAGTAAACTACAGGTTGACTCCTACGAGCAGTACTTC
CASKLQVDSYEQYF
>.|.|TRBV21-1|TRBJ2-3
TGTGCCAGCACCTTGAAAGATACGCAGTATTTT
CASTLKDTQYF
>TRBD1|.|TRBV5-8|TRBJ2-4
TGTGCCAGCAGCAAGGGACAGGGAGTGGGTAACATTCAGTACTTC
CASSKGQGVGNIQYF
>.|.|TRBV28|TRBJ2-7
TGTGCCAGCAGCCCCCCTCAGGTAGGGGAGCAGTACTTC
CASSPPQVGEQYF
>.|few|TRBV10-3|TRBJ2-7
TGTGCCATCAGTGAAGGCGGTTCCTACGAGCAGTACTTC
CAISEGGSYEQYF
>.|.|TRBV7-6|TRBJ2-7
TGTGCCAGCAGCCACGTAGGACCGACCGAGAGCACCTACGAGCAGTACTTC
CASSHVGPTESTYEQYF
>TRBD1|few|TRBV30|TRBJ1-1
TGTGCCTGGAGTGTACGTCAGGGGGGGCCTGACACTGAAGCTTTCTTT
CAWSVRQGGPDTEAFF
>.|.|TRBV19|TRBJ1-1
TGTGCCAGTAGCGATCAGGGAAAAGGGGCTTTCTTT
CASSDQGKGAFF
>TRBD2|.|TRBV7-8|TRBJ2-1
TGTGCCAGCAGCCCAGGCTGGCTAGCGGGAGTTGAGCAGTTCTTC
CASSPGWLAGVEQFF
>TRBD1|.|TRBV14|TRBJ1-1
TGTGCCAGCAGCCCCGCAGGACAGGGACTGACCCTTGAAGCTTTCTTT
CASSPAGQGLTLEAFF
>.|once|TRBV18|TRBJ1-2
TGTGCCAGCTCACCACGATCGGACTATGGCTACACCTTC
CASSPRSDYGYTF
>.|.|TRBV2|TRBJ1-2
TGTGCCAGCATCGAGACGATGGGCTACACCTTC
CASIETMGYTF
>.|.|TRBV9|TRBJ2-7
TGTGCCAGCAGCGTAGGAGACGCAGGCGGTTACGAGCAGTACTTC
CASSVGDAGGYEQYF
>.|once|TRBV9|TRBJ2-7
TGTGCCAGCAGCGTAGCTACTGCAGGACCCGAGCAGTACTTC
CASSVATAGPEQYF
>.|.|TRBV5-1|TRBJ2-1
TGCGCCAGCAGCTTGGAACGGGACTCTACGATAGAGCAGTTCTTC
CASSLERDSTIEQFF
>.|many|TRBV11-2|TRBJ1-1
TGTGCCAGCAGCTTAGGGGGCGCGGACACTGAAGCTTTCTTT
CASSLGGADTEAFF
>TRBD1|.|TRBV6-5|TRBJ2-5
TGTGCCAGCAGACGGGACAGGGAGGAGACCCAGTACTTC
CASRRDREETQYF
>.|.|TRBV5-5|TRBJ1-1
TGTGCCAGCAGCTTGGTAGACAAGAACACTGAAGCTTTCTTT
CASSLVDKNTEAFF
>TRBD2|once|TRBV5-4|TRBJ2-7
TGTGCCAGCAGGCCCGGGAGCGGGGGCTCCTACGAGCAGTACTTC
CASRPGSGGSYEQYF
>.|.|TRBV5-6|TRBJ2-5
TGTGCCAGCAGCTTGCCGTCCAGGCCGGAGACCCAGTACTTC
CASSLPSRPETQYF
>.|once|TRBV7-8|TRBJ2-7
TGTGCCAGCAGCTTGCCGGCGTCCCCCTACGAGCAGTACTTC
CASSLPASPYEQYF
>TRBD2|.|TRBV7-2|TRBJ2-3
TGTGCCAGCAGCTTAAGCGGGAGGTTAAGCACAGATACGCAGTATTTT
CASSLSGRLSTDTQYF
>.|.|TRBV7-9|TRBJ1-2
TGTGCCAGCAGCTTGGAAACACCAAACTATGGCTACACCTTC
CASSLETPNYGYTF
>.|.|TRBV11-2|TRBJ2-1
TGTGCCAGCAGCTTAGCTCCGGCGACGCAGTTCTTC
CASSLAPATQFF
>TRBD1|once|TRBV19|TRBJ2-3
TGTGCCAGTAGTCCCCAATCACAGGGGGCAACAGATACGCAGTATTTT
CASSPQSQGATDTQYF
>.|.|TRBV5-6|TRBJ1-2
TGTGCCAGCAGCGGGGGCGGGGCCGGAAGACCCGGCTACACCTTC
CASSGGGAGRPGYTF
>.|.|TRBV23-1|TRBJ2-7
TGCGCCAGCAGTCAACCCGAAACACGCAACAGGCGCGAGCAGTACTTC
CASSQPETRNRREQYF
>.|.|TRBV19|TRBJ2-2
TGTGCCAGTAGAGGCCGGGACTCCCTGACTAACACCGGGGAGCTGTTTTTT
CASRGRDSLTNTGELFF
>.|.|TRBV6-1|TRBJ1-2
TGTGCCAGCAGACCACAGGGCCCAAACCTCTATGGCTACACCTTC
CASRPQGPNLYGYTF
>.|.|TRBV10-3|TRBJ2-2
TGTGCCATCAGTGAGTCGGTGGGCCCCGGGGAGCTGTTTTTT
CAISESVGPGELFF
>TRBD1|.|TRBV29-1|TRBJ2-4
TGCAGCGTTCGGGGACAGGGGGCGATCATTCAGTACTTC
CSVRGQGAIIQYF
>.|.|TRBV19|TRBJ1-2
TGTGCCAGTTCTCCGGGGCTGAACTATGGCTACACCTTC
CASSPGLNYGYTF
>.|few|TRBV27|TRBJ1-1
TGTGCCAGCAGTTACAGTTTACCCCCGGGAATTGAAGCTTTCTTT
CASSYSLPPGIEAFF
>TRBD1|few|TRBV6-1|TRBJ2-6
TGTGCCAGCAGTGCTGGACAGGGAGCGGCTGGGGCCAACGTCCTGACTTTC
CASSAGQGAAGANVLTF
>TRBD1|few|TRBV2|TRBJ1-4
TGTGCCAGCAGCCGGGACAGGGGTCATAATGAAAAACTGTTTTTT
CASSRDRGHNEKLFF
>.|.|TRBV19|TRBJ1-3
TGTGCCAGTAGTCCAACAAGCTCTGGAAACACCATATATTTT
CASSPTSSGNTIYF
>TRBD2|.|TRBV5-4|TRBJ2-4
TGTGCCAGCAGCTTGAGCGTAGCTAGCGGGAGGGAGGGGGCCAAAAACATTCAGTACTTC
CASSLSVASGREGAKNIQYF
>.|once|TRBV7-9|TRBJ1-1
TGTGCCAGCAGCTCCCCGACAGGTAGGAACACTGAAGCTTTCTTT
CASSSPTGRNTEAFF